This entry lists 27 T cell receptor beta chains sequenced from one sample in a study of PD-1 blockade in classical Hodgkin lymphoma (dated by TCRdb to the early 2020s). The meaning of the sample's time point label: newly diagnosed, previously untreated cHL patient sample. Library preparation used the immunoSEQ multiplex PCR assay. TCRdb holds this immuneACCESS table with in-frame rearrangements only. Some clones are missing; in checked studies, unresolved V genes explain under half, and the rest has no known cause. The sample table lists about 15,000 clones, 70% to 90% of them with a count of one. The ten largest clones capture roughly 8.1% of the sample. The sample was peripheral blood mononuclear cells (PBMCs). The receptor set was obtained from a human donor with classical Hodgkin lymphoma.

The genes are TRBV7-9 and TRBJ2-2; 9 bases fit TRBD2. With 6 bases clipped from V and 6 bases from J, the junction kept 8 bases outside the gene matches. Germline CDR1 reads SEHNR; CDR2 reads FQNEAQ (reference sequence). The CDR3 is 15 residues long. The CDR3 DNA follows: TGTGCCAGCAGTGAGCTAGCGGGATTTGCCGGGGAGCTGTTTTTT. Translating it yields CASSELAGFAGELFF.

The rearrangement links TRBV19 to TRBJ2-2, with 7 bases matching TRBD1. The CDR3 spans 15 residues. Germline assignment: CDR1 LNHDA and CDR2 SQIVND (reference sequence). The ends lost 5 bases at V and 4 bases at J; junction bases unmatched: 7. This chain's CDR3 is CASSVLTGPTGELFF. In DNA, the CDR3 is TGTGCCAGTAGTGTCCTGACAGGGCCCACCGGGGAGCTGTTTTTT.

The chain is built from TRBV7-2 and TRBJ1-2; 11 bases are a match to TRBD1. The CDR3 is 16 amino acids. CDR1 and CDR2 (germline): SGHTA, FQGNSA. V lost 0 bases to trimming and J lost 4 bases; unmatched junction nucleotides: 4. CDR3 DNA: TGTGCCAGCAGCTTAGCCGGACAGGGGGCAGGCTATGGCTACACCTTC. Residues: CASSLAGQGAGYGYTF.

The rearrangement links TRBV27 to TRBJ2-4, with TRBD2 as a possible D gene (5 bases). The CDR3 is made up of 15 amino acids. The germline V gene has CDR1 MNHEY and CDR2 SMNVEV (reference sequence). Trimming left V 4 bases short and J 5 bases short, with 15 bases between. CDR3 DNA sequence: TGTGCCAGCAGTTCCCATCCAGCGGCAGAAAACATTCAGTACTTC. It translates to CASSSHPAAENIQYF.

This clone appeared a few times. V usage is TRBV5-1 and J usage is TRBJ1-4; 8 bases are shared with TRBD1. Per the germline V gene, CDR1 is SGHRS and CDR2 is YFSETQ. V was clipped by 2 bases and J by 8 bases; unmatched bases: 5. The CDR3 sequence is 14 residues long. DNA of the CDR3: TGCGCCAGCAGCTTCGGACAGGGTGGGGAAAAACTGTTTTTT. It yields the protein CASSFGQGGEKLFF.

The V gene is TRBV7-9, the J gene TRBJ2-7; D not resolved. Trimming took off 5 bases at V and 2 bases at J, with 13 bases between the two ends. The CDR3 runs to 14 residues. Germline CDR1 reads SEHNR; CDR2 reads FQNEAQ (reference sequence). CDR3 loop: CASSPFDIPYEQYF. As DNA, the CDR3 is TGTGCCAGCAGCCCATTTGACATACCCTACGAGCAGTACTTC.

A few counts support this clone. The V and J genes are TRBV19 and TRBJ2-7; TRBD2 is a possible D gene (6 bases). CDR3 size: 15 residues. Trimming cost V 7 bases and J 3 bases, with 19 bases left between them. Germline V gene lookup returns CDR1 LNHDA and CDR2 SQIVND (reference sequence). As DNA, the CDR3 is TGTGCCAGTACCGCCCGAGGGGACTCCTTCTACGAGCAGTACTTC. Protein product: CASTARGDSFYEQYF.

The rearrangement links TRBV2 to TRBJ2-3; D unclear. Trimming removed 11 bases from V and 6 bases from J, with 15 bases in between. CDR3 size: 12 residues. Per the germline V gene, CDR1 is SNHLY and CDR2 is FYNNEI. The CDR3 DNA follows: TGTGCCTGCTCGCCTGTTGCGGATACGCAGTATTTT. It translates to CACSPVADTQYF.

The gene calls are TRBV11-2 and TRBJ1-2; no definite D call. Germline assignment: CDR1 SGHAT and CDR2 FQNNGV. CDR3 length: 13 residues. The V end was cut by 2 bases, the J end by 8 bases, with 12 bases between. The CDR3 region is CASSLSRAQGYTF. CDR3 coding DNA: TGTGCCAGCAGCTTATCTCGAGCTCAGGGCTACACCTTC. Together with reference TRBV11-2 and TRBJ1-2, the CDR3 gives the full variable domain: EAGVAQSPRYKIIEKRQSVAFWCNPISGHATLYWYQQILGQGPKLLIQFQNNGVVDDSQLPKDRFSAERLKGVDSTLKIQPAKLEDSAVYLCASSLSRAQGYTFGSGTRLTVV.

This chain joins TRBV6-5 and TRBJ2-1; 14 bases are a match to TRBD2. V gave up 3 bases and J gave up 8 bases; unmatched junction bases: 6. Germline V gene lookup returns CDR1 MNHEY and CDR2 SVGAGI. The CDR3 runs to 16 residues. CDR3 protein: CASSYLRLAGGDEQFF. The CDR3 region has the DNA TGTGCCAGCAGTTATCTGCGACTAGCGGGAGGGGATGAGCAGTTCTTC.

In nucleotides, the CDR3 is TGCGCCAGCAGTGATACAGGATCCTACGAGCAGTACTTC. It specifies CASSDTGSYEQYF. The V and J genes are TRBV10-1 and TRBJ2-7; tentative D call: TRBD1 (5 bases). V was trimmed by 3 bases and J by 1 base, leaving 7 bases between them. Germline CDR1 is WNHNN and CDR2 is SYGVQD (reference sequence). The CDR3 spans 13 residues.

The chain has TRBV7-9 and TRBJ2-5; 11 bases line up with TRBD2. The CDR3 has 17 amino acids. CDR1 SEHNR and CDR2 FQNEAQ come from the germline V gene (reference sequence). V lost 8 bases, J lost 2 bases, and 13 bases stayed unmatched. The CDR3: CASQQIAGGHLQETQYF. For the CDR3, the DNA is TGTGCCAGCCAACAAATAGCGGGAGGGCATTTACAAGAGACCCAGTACTTC.

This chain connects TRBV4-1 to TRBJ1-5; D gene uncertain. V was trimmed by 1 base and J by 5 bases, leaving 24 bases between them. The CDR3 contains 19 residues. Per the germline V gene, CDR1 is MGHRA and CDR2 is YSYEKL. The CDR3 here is CASSQVLAFRGLSDQPQHF. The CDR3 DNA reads TGCGCCAGCAGCCAAGTTCTTGCATTTCGAGGGCTTTCGGATCAGCCCCAGCATTTT.

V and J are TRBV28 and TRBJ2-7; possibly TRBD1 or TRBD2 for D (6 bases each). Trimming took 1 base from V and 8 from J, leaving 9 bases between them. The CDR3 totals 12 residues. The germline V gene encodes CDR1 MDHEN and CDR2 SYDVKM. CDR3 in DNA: TGTGCCAGCAGTTTATTAGGGGGGCAGCAGTACTTC. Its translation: CASSLLGGQQYF.

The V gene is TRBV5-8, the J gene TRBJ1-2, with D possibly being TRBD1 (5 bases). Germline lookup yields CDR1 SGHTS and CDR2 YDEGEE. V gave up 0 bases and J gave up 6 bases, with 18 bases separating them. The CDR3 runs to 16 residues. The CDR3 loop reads CASSLGDRRVENGYTF. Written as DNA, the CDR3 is TGTGCCAGCAGCTTGGGGGACCGTCGGGTGGAAAATGGCTACACCTTC.

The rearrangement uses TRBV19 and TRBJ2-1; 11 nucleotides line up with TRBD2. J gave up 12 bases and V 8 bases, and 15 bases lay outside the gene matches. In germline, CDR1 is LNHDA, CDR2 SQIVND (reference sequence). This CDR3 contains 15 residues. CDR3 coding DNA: TGTGCCAGTCAAATGGCGGCTAGCGGGAGGACTATGCAGTTCTTC. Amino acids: CASQMAASGRTMQFF. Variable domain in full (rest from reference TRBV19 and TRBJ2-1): DGGITQSPKYLFRKEGQNVTLSCEQNLNHDAMYWYRQDPGQGLRLIYYSQIVNDFQKGDIAEGYSVSREKKESFPLTVTSAQKNPTAFYLCASQMAASGRTMQFFGPGTRLTVL.

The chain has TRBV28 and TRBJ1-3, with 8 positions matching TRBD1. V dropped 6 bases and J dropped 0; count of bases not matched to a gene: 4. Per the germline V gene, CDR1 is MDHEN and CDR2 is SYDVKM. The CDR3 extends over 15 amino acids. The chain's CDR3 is CASRQQGGSGNTIYF. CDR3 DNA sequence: TGTGCCAGCAGACAACAGGGGGGCTCTGGAAACACCATATATTTT.

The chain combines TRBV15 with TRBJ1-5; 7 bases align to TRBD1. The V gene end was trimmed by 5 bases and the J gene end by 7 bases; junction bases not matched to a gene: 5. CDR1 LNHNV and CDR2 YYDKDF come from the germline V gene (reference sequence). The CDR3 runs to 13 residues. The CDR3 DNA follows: TGTGCCACCAGCGACAGGGCGAAACAGCCCCAGCATTTT. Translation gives CATSDRAKQPQHF.

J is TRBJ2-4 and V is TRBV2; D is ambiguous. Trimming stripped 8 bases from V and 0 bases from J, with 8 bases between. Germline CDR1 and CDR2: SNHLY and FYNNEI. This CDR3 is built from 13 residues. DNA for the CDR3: TGTGCCAGCGGGATCCTAGCCAAAAACATTCAGTACTTC. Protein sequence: CASGILAKNIQYF. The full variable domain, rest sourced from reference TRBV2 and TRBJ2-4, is EPEVTQTPSHQVTQMGQEVILRCVPISNHLYFYWYRQILGQKVEFLVSFYNNEISEKSEIFDDQFSVERPDGSNFTLKIRSTKLEDSAMYFCASGILAKNIQYFGAGTRLSVL.

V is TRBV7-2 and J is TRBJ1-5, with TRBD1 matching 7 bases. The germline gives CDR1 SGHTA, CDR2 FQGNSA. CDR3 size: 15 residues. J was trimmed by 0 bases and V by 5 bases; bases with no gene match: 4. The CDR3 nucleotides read TGTGCCAGCAGCCCAGGGGGGGGTAGCAATCAGCCCCAGCATTTT. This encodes CASSPGGGSNQPQHF.

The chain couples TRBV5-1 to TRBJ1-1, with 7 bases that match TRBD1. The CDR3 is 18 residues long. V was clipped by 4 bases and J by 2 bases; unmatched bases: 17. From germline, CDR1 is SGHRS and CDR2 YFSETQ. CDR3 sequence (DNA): TGCGCCAGCAGCCGCCTAGGGGGCCTGGGACGAGGAAACACTGAAGCTTTCTTT. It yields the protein CASSRLGGLGRGNTEAFF.

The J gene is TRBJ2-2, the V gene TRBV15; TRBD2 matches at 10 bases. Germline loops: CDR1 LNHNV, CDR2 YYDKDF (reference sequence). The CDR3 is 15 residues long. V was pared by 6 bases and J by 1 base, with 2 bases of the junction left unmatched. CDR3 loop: CATRTSGMNTGELFF. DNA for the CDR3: TGTGCCACCAGAACTAGCGGGATGAACACCGGGGAGCTGTTTTTT.

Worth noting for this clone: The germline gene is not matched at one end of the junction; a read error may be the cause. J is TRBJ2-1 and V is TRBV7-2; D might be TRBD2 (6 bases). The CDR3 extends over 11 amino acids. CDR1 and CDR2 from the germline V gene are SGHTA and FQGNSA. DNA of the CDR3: TGTGCCAGCAGCCGCCCGGGAGTTGTAATCTTC. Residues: CASSRPGVVIF. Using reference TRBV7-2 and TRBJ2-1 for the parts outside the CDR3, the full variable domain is GAGVSQSPSNKVTEKGKDVELRCDPISGHTALYWYRQSLGQGLEFLIYFQGNSAPDKSGLPSDRFSAERTGGSVSTLTIQRTQQEDSAVYLCASSRPGVVIFGPGTRLTVL.

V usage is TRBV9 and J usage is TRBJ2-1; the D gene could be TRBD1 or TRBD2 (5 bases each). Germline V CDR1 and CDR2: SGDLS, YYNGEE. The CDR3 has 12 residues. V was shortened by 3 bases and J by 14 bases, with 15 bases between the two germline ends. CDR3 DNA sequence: TGTGCCAGCAGCGGTTCATGGGGGTGGAAGTTCTTC. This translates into CASSGSWGWKFF.

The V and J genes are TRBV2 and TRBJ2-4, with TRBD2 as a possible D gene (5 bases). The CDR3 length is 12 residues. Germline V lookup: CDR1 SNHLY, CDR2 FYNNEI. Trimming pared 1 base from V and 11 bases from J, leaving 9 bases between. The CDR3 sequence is CASSEERRFQYF. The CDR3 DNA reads TGTGCCAGCAGTGAAGAGCGGCGCTTTCAGTACTTC.

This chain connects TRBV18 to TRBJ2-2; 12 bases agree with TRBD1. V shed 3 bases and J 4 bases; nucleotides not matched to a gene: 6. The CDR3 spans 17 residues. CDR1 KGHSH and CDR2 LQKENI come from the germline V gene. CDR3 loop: CASSPTGTGGFTGELFF. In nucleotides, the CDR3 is TGTGCCAGCTCACCCACCGGGACAGGGGGCTTCACCGGGGAGCTGTTTTTT.

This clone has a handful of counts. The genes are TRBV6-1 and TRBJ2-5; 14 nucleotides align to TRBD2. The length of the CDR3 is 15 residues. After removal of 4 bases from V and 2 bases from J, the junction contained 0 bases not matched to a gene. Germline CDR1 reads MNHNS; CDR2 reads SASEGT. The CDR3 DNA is TGTGCCAGCAGTGGACTAGCGGGAGGGCAAGAGACCCAGTACTTC. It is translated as CASSGLAGGQETQYF.